This T cell receptor (beta chain) was recorded in a study of blood T cell repertoires in COVID-19. This clone turned up a few times. The germline V gene encodes CDR1 MNHEY and CDR2 SMNVEV (reference sequence). Trimming took 5 bases from V and 9 from J, leaving 17 bases between them. The CDR3 runs 14 residues. Authors' processing steps: Cell counts per sample came from amplifying reference gene primers. Assay: immunoSEQ multiplex PCR; the TCRdb copy retains only in-frame clones and omits some. Clone size and V and J calls were adopted from that table, with D and trimming inferred from the DNA. Here the sample spans around 150,000 clones, roughly 80% being singletons.

The chain joins TRBV27 to TRBJ2-1, with D perhaps matching TRBD1 (6 bases). Input material: peripheral blood. The TCR comes from a man aged 55 to 70 who had recovered from COVID-19. The CDR3 nucleotides read TGTGCCAGCAGTCAGGAATGGCCCAGGGGTGAGCAGTTCTTC. Translation gives CASSQEWPRGEQFF.